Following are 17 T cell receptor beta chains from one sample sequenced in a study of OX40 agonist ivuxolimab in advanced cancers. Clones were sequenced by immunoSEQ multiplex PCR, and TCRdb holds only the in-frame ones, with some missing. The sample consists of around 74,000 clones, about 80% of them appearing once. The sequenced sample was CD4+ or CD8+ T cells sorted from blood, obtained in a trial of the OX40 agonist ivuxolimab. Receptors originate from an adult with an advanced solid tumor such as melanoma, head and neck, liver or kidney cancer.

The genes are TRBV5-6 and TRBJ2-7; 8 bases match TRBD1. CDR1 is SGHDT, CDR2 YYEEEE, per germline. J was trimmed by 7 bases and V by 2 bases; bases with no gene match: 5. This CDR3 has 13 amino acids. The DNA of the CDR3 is TGTGCCAGCAGCTTACGACAGGGGCGGGAGCAGTACTTC. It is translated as CASSLRQGREQYF.

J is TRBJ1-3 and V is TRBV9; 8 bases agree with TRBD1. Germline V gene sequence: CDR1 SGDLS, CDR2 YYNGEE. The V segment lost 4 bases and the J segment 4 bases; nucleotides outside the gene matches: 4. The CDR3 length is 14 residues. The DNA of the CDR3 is TGTGCCAGCAGCTTGACAGGGGCCGGAAACACCATATATTTT. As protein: CASSLTGAGNTIYF.

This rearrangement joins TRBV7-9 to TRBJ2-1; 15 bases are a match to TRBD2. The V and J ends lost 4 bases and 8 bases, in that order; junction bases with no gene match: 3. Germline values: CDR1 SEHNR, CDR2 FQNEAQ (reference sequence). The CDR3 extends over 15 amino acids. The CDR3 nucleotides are TGTGCCAGCAGCTGGACTAGCGGGGGGGGCGATGAGCAGTTCTTC. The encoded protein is CASSWTSGGGDEQFF.

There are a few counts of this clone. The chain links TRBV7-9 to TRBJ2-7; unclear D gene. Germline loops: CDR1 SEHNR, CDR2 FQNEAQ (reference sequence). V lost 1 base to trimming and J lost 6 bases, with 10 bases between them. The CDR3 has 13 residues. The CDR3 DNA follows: TGTGCCAGCAGCTTAGGCTCTGGAGTCGAGCAGTACTTC. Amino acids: CASSLGSGVEQYF.

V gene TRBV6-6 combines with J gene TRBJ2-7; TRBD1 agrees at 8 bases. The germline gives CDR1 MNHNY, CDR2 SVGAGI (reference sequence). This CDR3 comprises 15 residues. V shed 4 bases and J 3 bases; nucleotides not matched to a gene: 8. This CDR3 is CASSFGDRGRYEQYF. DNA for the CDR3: TGTGCCAGCAGTTTCGGAGACAGGGGTCGCTACGAGCAGTACTTC.

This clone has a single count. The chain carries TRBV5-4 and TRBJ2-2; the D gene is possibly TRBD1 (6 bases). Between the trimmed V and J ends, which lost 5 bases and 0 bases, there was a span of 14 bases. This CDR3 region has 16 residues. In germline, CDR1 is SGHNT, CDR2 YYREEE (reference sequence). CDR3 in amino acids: CASSIEGQTNTGELFF. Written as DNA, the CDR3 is TGTGCCAGCAGTATTGAGGGACAAACGAACACCGGGGAGCTGTTTTTT.

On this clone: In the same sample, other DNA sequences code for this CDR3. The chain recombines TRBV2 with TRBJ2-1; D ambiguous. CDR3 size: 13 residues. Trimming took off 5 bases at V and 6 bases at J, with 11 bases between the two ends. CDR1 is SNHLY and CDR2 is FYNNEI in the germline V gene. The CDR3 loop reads CASSLVGGNEQFF. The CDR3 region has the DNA TGTGCCAGCAGTCTCGTGGGCGGCAATGAGCAGTTCTTC.

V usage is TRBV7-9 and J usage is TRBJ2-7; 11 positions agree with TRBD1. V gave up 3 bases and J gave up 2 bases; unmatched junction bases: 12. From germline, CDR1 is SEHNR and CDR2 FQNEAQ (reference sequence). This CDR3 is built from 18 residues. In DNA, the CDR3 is TGTGCCAGCAGCTTCGTCGATCCCGGGACAGGGGGGACCTACGAGCAGTACTTC. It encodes CASSFVDPGTGGTYEQYF.

CDR3 in DNA: TGTGCCAGCAGCGTAGACGGGACCTCTGGAAACACCATATATTTT. The encoded protein is CASSVDGTSGNTIYF. The chain is built from TRBV9 and TRBJ1-3, with a possible D match to TRBD1 (5 bases). The germline V and J ends were trimmed by 0 bases and 0 bases, with 7 bases remaining between them. This CDR3 is built from 15 residues. In germline, CDR1 is SGDLS, CDR2 YYNGEE.

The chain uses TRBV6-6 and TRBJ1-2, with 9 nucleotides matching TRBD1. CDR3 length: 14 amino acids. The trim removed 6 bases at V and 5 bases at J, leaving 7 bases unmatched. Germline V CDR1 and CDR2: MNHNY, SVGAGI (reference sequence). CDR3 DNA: TGTGCCAGCAGCGAAGGGACAGGGCTTTATGGCTACACCTTC. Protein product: CASSEGTGLYGYTF.

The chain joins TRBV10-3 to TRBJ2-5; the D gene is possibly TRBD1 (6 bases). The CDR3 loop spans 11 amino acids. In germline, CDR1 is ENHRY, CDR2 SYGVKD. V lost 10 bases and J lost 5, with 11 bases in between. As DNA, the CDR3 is TGTGCCACCTCAGGGGCCGAGACCCAGTACTTC. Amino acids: CATSGAETQYF.

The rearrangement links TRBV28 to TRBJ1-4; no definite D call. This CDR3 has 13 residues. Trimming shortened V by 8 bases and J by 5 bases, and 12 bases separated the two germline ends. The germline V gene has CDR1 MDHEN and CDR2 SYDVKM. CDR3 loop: CASGGQINEKLFF. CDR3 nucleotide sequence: TGTGCCAGCGGTGGGCAGATCAATGAAAAACTGTTTTTT.

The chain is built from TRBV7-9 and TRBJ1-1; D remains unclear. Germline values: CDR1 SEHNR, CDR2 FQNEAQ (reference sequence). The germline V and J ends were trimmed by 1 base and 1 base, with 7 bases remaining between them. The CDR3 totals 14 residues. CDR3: CASSLEGSNTEAFF. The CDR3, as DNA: TGTGCCAGCAGCTTAGAAGGGTCGAACACTGAAGCTTTCTTT.

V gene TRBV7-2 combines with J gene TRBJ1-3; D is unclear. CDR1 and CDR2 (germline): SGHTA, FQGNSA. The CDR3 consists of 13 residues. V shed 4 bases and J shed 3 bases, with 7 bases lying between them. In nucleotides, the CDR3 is TGTGCCAGCAGCTACGCCCGTGGAAACACCATATATTTT. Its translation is CASSYARGNTIYF.

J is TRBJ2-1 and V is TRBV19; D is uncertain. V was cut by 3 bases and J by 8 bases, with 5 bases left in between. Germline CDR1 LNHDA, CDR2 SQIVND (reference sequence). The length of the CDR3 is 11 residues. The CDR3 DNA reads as TGTGCCAGTAGTATCGGCCATGAGCAGTTCTTC. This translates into CASSIGHEQFF. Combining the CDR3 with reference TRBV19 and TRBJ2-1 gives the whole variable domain DGGITQSPKYLFRKEGQNVTLSCEQNLNHDAMYWYRQDPGQGLRLIYYSQIVNDFQKGDIAEGYSVSREKKESFPLTVTSAQKNPTAFYLCASSIGHEQFFGPGTRLTVL.

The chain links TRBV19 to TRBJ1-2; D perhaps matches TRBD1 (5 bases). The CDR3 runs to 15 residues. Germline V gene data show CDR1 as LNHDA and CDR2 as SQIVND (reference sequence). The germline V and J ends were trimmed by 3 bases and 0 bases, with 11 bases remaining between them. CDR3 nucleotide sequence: TGTGCCAGTAGTATTTGGAGGGGAGCTAACTATGGCTACACCTTC. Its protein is CASSIWRGANYGYTF. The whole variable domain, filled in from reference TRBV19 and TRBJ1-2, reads DGGITQSPKYLFRKEGQNVTLSCEQNLNHDAMYWYRQDPGQGLRLIYYSQIVNDFQKGDIAEGYSVSREKKESFPLTVTSAQKNPTAFYLCASSIWRGANYGYTFGSGTRLTVV.

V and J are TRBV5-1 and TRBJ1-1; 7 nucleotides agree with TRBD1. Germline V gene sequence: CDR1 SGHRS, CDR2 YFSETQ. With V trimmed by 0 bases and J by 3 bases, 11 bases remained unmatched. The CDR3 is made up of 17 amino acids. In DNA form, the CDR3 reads TGCGCCAGCAGCTTGGGAGGAAACAGGGGAGGGGACACTGAAGCTTTCTTT. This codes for CASSLGGNRGGDTEAFF.